Given below is one T cell receptor beta chain in context. This CDR3 spans 16 amino acids. The V gene's germline CDR1 is MDHEN and CDR2 SYDVKM. With V trimmed by 4 bases and J by 1 base, 6 bases remained unmatched. This sample was included in a study of blood T cell repertoires in COVID-19. Background on the study: COVID-19 samples collected from the United States, Italy and Spain covered acute and convalescent phases. Nucleic acid was either cDNA or gDNA, and it came from T cells, B-cell-depleted T cells, or PBMCs.

In the study's own analysis: For nucleated cells, counts were estimated from reference gene primer amplification. Data came from immunoSEQ multiplex PCR; TCRdb stores just in-frame clones and leaves some out. V and J calls and clone size are copied from that table; D and trimming were computed from the DNA. The sample holds around 170,000 clones, around 80% seen once. The sequencing input was peripheral blood. This chain links TRBV28 with TRBJ1-1; 10 nucleotides align to TRBD1. This receptor was taken from a man younger than 40 with active or convalescent COVID-19. The CDR3 DNA reads as TGTGCCAGCAGTTCGGGCGGGACAGGGGAGAACACTGAAGCTTTCTTT. Translated: CASSSGGTGENTEAFF.